These 27 T cell receptor delta chains were all obtained from the same sample, sequenced in a study of γδ T cells in repeated Plasmodium falciparum infection. Flow sorting of PBMC yielded separate Vgamma9/Vdelta2+ and Vdelta2-negative gammadelta T cell populations for bulk repertoire analysis. TCRdb repeated clone calling on the multiplex PCR reads with CATT. In the table there are approximately 53,000 delta-chain clones, around 1.7% of which are singletons. Sequenced input: gamma-delta T cells from blood. The receptors stem from a pool of human donors (malaria-infected and uninfected, not separated).

This clone was seen at least ten times. TCRdb records a much larger clone's protein for this DNA, with a difference at residue 7 that likely arises from a read error; the protein given is the translation of the DNA. The rearrangement uses TRDV1 and TRDJ1, with 11 bases lining up with TRDD3. CDR1 is TSWWSYY and CDR2 is QGS in the germline V gene. The CDR3 is 21 residues long. Germline trimming cut 5 bases from V and 1 base from J; bases unmatched to any gene: 21. The CDR3 loop is CALGLTSLPVLGDNPTDKLIF. CDR3 nucleotide sequence: TGTGCTCTTGGGCTAACCTCCCTACCCGTACTGGGGGATAATCCCACCGATAAACTCATCTTT.

This clone was counted a few times. For this DNA, TCRdb reports the protein of a much larger clone, which diverges at residue 19, most likely from a read error; the protein presented here is translated directly from the DNA. This chain connects TRDV2 to TRDJ1; 9 nucleotides line up with TRDD3. The CDR3 is 20 residues long. Germline assignment: CDR1 GEAIGNYY and CDR2 EKD. In DNA form, the CDR3 reads TGTGCCTGTGACACAGAGACTTCCTCCGAGACCCAACGGGGGATACTAGGCCTCACCTTT. As protein: CACDTETSSETQRGILGLTF.

This clone was found a few times. With a far larger clone one base away, a read error is the likely cause. At the DNA level, this CDR3 is encoded by other sequences in the same sample as well. The chain has TRDV1 and TRDJ1; 9 positions match TRDD3. J gave up 1 base and V 6 bases, and 18 bases lay outside the gene matches. This CDR3 spans 19 amino acids. Per germline, CDR1 TSWWSYY and CDR2 QGS. The CDR3 DNA reads TGTGCTCTTGGAGAAAGGATCACTAGGGGGATACCGCCCACCGATAAACTCATCTTT. This encodes CALGERITRGIPPTDKLIF.

This clone was detected ten times or more. The protein in TCRdb stems from a much larger clone and differs at residue 16 from this DNA's translation, likely a read error; here the protein is translated from the DNA. The V gene is TRDV1, the J gene TRDJ1; 8 bases align to TRDD3. The V segment lost 2 bases and the J segment 3 bases; nucleotides outside the gene matches: 23. The length of the CDR3 is 21 residues. Germline lookup yields CDR1 TSWWSYY and CDR2 QGS. CDR3 sequence (DNA): TGTGCTCTTGGGGAATCACTGTCCTACGGGCCCCTCTGGGGGAGATCCGATAAACTCATCTTT. It specifies CALGESLSYGPLWGRSDKLIF.

This clone was found a few times. A read error likely explains why the TCRdb protein, taken from a much larger clone, differs from this DNA's translation at residue 8; the protein shown is translated from the DNA. This chain connects TRDV1 to TRDJ1; no definite D call. TCRdb is silent on the J gene; assignment here came from matching the DNA to germline. Germline values: CDR1 TSWWSYY, CDR2 QGS. V was shortened by 0 bases and J by 3 bases, with 23 bases between the two germline ends. The CDR3 spans 19 residues. The CDR3 DNA reads TGTGCTCTTGGGGAACTAGTTGTTATTGGGCGGAAACAAGCCGATAAACTCATCTTT. Translated: CALGELVVIGRKQADKLIF.

This clone was seen repeatedly, ten times or more. TCRdb's entry gives the protein of a much larger clone, which mismatches this DNA's translation at residue 11, likely from a read error; the protein reported here is translated from the DNA. The V call is TRAV14/DV4, the J call TRDJ1, with 7 bases aligning to TRDD3. The trim removed 0 bases at V and 10 bases at J, leaving 23 bases unmatched. The CDR3 length is 19 residues. Germline V CDR1 and CDR2: TSDPSYG, QGSYDQQN (reference sequence). The CDR3 DNA follows: TGTGCAATGAGAGAGGGTGATTCTCGTTACCGGGGGATCCCGCGGGGACTCATCTTT. The encoded protein is CAMREGDSRYRGIPRGLIF.

This clone has just a few counts. This DNA's translation differs at residue 21 from TCRdb's protein, which comes from a much larger clone; a read error is likely, and the protein shown is translated from the DNA. The V gene was identified as TRDV1, while no J gene was called; the tabulated D call, TRDD3, remains unverified against the DNA. This CDR3 is built from 22 residues. The germline CDR1 and CDR2 sequences are TSWWSYY and QGS. The DNA of the CDR3 is TGTGCTCTTGGGGCACCTTCGTATCCATTACTGCTCCAGAGGGAATATATGGGTAAACTCACCTTT. Translation gives CALGAPSYPLLLQREYMGKLTF.

Worth noting for this clone: This CDR3 is also generated by other DNA sequences in the sample. The chain links TRDV1 to TRDJ1; TRDD3 matches 9 bases. The J gene, left out of TCRdb, was set here by checking the DNA against germline. J was trimmed by 0 bases and V by 1 base; bases with no gene match: 24. From germline, CDR1 is TSWWSYY and CDR2 QGS. This CDR3 has 23 amino acids. As DNA, the CDR3 is TGTGCTCTTGGGGAACATTTCCTACGAAGGTACTGGGGGAATCTACGACACACCGATAAACTCATCTTT. Its protein is CALGEHFLRRYWGNLRHTDKLIF.

This clone was observed a few times. The TCRdb record carries a much larger clone's protein, which differs from this DNA's translation at residue 11; a read error is the likely cause, and the protein listed here is the DNA translation. V gene TRDV1 combines with J gene TRDJ1; the match to TRDD3 covers 10 bases. In the absence of a J gene in TCRdb, the DNA was matched to germline to assign it here. There are 25 residues in the CDR3. The V segment lost 1 base and the J segment 1 base; nucleotides outside the gene matches: 30. Per germline, CDR1 TSWWSYY and CDR2 QGS. The CDR3: CALGEPGLRTGFWGIGGGVTDKLIF. The CDR3 coding sequence is TGTGCTCTTGGGGAACCAGGCCTTCGTACGGGGTTCTGGGGGATAGGCGGCGGGGTCACCGATAAACTCATCTTT.

This clone was observed a handful of times. This DNA's translation and the protein TCRdb lists, from a much larger clone, do not match at residue 4, likely due to a read error; the protein shown is translated from the DNA. This chain joins TRDV1 and TRDJ1, with D tentatively TRDD2 (6 bases). Per the germline V gene, CDR1 is TSWWSYY and CDR2 is QGS. The CDR3 totals 21 residues. Trimming shortened V by 7 bases and J by 0 bases, and 33 bases separated the two germline ends. Here the CDR3 reads CALEVQGWLLLRTSYTDKLIF. In nucleotides, the CDR3 is TGTGCTCTTGAGGTTCAAGGGTGGCTCCTACTTCGTACTTCGTACACCGATAAACTCATCTTT.

This clone was recorded at least ten times. The protein TCRdb gives is from a much larger clone and does not agree with this DNA's translation at residue 17, likely a read error; the protein shown here comes from the DNA. For the V gene the call is TRDV1; the J gene has no call; the D call TRDD3 from the table was never checked on the DNA. There are 19 residues in the CDR3. Germline CDR1 is TSWWSYY and CDR2 is QGS. CDR3 loop: CALGELSGGYATDTDKPIF. The CDR3 DNA sequence: TGTGCTCTTGGGGAACTATCTGGGGGATACGCGACTGACACCGATAAACCCATCTTT.

In its sample, this clone was seen a few times. This DNA's translation and the protein TCRdb lists, from a much larger clone, do not match at residue 11, likely due to a read error; the protein shown is translated from the DNA. The chain combines TRDV2 with TRDJ1; 10 nucleotides agree with TRDD3. TCRdb is silent on the J gene; assignment here came from matching the DNA to germline. V dropped 0 bases and J dropped 0; count of bases not matched to a gene: 12. The germline V gene encodes CDR1 GEAIGNYY and CDR2 EKD. The CDR3 is 19 amino acids. The CDR3 is CACDTGIWGICGYTDKLIF. The CDR3 DNA reads as TGTGCCTGTGACACCGGGATCTGGGGGATATGCGGGTACACCGATAAACTCATCTTT.

This clone was detected only a few times. A far larger clone is only one base removed, so a read error is likely. Different DNA sequences within this sample yield the same CDR3. The V call is TRAV38-2/DV8, the J call TRDJ1, with D possibly matching TRDD2 (5 bases). The germline V gene has CDR1 TSESDYY and CDR2 QEAYKQQN. The CDR3 contains 20 residues. CDR3 in DNA: TGTGCTTATAGGAGCGCGACCCTACGAGAGGGTAGGGGCCTCACCGATAAACTCATCTTC. It codes for CAYRSATLREGRGLTDKLIF.

Comment on this clone: The protein given by TCRdb reflects a much larger clone and differs at residue 14 from this DNA's translation, likely from a read error; the protein shown is the DNA's translation. The chain is built from TRDV1 and TRDJ1; 13 positions match TRDD3. The J gene, not given by TCRdb, was assigned here from a germline match of the nucleotide sequence. Germline trimming cut 4 bases from V and 0 bases from J; bases unmatched to any gene: 26. The CDR3 consists of 24 residues. CDR1 and CDR2 (germline): TSWWSYY, QGS. This CDR3 is CALGAFHPILGDTPSPIYTDKLIF. CDR3 DNA: TGTGCTCTTGGGGCCTTCCATCCCATACTGGGGGATACGCCTTCCCCAATTTACACCGATAAACTCATCTTT.

This clone has more than one count but fewer than ten. The protein recorded in TCRdb matches a much larger clone and deviates from this DNA's translation at residue 9, suggesting a read error; the protein here is obtained by translating the DNA. The chain combines TRDV1 with TRDJ1; a possible D gene is TRDD2 (5 bases). Trimming took off 6 bases at V and 9 bases at J, with 14 bases between the two ends. Germline lookup yields CDR1 TSWWSYY and CDR2 QGS. The CDR3 covers 12 residues. Written as DNA, the CDR3 is TGTGCTCTTGGAGTGCCTTCTGGTGAACTCATCTTT. It is translated as CALGVPSGELIF.

This clone occurred a few times. TCRdb shows a much larger clone's protein in place of this DNA's translation, and the two differ at residue 8, likely through a read error; the protein shown is translated from the DNA. The gene calls are TRDV1 and TRDJ1, with 8 nucleotides matching TRDD3. The germline V gene has CDR1 TSWWSYY and CDR2 QGS. With V trimmed by 0 bases and J by 7 bases, 10 bases remained unmatched. This CDR3 spans 16 amino acids. CDR3 sequence reads: CALGELASLLGAKLIF. The DNA for the CDR3 is TGTGCTCTTGGGGAACTGGCCAGTCTACTGGGGGCTAAACTCATCTTT.

In this sample, this clone turned up many times. TCRdb has a much larger clone's protein, which differs at residue 4 from the translation of this DNA, likely because of a read error; what is shown is the protein translated from the DNA. The V gene is TRDV1, the J gene TRDJ1, with TRDD3 identical over 9 bases. The CDR3 contains 15 residues. Germline CDR1 TSWWSYY, CDR2 QGS. The V gene end was trimmed by 7 bases and the J gene end by 7 bases; junction bases not matched to a gene: 13. CDR3 sequence: CALEVRITGGGKLIF. Here the CDR3 DNA reads TGTGCTCTTGAGGTTAGAATTACTGGGGGAGGTAAACTCATCTTT.

In this sample, this clone turned up a few times. The protein recorded in TCRdb matches a much larger clone and deviates from this DNA's translation at residue 9, suggesting a read error; the protein here is obtained by translating the DNA. The chain is built from TRDV1 and TRDJ2, with D possibly TRDD3 on 6 matching bases. Looked up from germline, CDR1 is TSWWSYY and CDR2 is QGS. Deletions cut 6 bases from V and 2 bases from J, with 25 bases between. This CDR3 is built from 19 residues. CDR3 bases: TGTGCTCTTGGAGCCCCATTCCCCCTTTGGGGGGGATTGACAGCACAACTCTTCTTT. Translated: CALGAPFPLWGGLTAQLFF.

This clone was counted only a few times. It is likely a read error: a sequence one base away is far more abundant. This sample includes further DNA sequences coding for the same CDR3. This chain uses TRDV1 with TRDJ1; D gene unclear. Here the J gene was assigned by germline matching of the DNA, as TCRdb has none. The germline gives CDR1 TSWWSYY, CDR2 QGS. CDR3 length: 20 residues. CDR3 protein: CALGVLFRHPRGPRADKLIF. CDR3 bases: TGTGCTCTCGGGGTATTATTCCGTCACCCCAGGGGTCCGAGGGCCGATAAACTCATCTTT.

This clone showed up just a few times. This sequence is one base from a far larger clone and is likely a read error. Other nucleotide sequences in the sample specify the same CDR3. The V call is TRDV1, the J call TRDJ1; a possible D gene is TRDD3 (5 bases). TCRdb lists no J gene, so it was determined here by aligning the DNA to germline. This CDR3 has 14 amino acids. Trimming removed 4 bases from V and 6 bases from J, with 15 bases in between. Per the germline V gene, CDR1 is TSWWSYY and CDR2 is QGS. CDR3 in amino acids: CALGALPGGHKLIF. CDR3 bases: TGTGCTCTTGGGGCCTTACCCGGGGGGCATAAACTCATCTTT.

As regards this clone: TCRdb's protein, taken from a much larger clone, differs from this DNA's translation at residue 9, likely owing to a read error; the protein displayed comes from the DNA. The CDR3 DNA reads as TGTGCTCTTGGGTCATTCGCCCCCCCACTGGGACGACCTCGTTTTAAGCTCATCTTT. Protein sequence: CALGSFAPPLGRPRFKLIF. TRDV1 is the V gene, and the J gene was not called; the table assigns TRDD3, which was not confirmed against the DNA. This CDR3 is 19 amino acids long. Germline V gene sequence: CDR1 TSWWSYY, CDR2 QGS.

In regard to this clone: This DNA translates differently at residue 17 from the TCRdb protein, which is that of a much larger clone; a read error is likely, and the protein shown is the DNA's own translation. The rearrangement uses TRDV1 and TRDJ1; the match to TRDD3 covers 9 bases. Germline V gene sequence: CDR1 TSWWSYY, CDR2 QGS. The CDR3 contains 20 residues. This CDR3 reads CALGERNQGDTLLDTDRLIF. The CDR3, as DNA: TGTGCTCTTGGGGAACGGAATCAGGGGGATACTCTCCTTGACACCGATAGACTCATCTTT.

In the case of this clone: This DNA's translation differs at residue 13 from TCRdb's protein, which comes from a much larger clone; a read error is likely, and the protein shown is translated from the DNA. The V and J genes are TRDV1 and TRDJ1; the D gene is possibly TRDD2 (5 bases). CDR1 is TSWWSYY and CDR2 is QGS in the germline V gene. The V and J ends lost 1 base and 0 bases respectively, with 27 bases between them. This CDR3 spans 21 amino acids. In nucleotides, the CDR3 is TGTGCTCTTGGGGAACCGGTCCTAACACCCCCCTGGAGACCTTACACCGATAAACTCATCTTT. Its translation: CALGEPVLTPPWRPYTDKLIF.

This clone was found many times. A read error may account for a junction end that differs from germline. The rearrangement uses TRDV1 and TRDJ1; 12 bases line up with TRDD3. The CDR3 is 18 amino acids. Germline V gene lookup returns CDR1 TSWWSYY and CDR2 QGS. The CDR3 loop reads CALGEPHGYWGILHKLIF. CDR3 DNA: TGTGCTCTTGGCGAACCCCACGGGTACTGGGGGATACTACATAAACTCATCTTT.

A remark on this clone: A far more abundant clone sits one base away, making this likely a read error. This sample includes further DNA sequences coding for the same CDR3. The chain combines TRDV1 with TRDJ1; 11 bases agree with TRDD3. In the absence of a J gene in TCRdb, the DNA was matched to germline to assign it here. This CDR3 has 20 residues. Trimming took 4 bases from V and 3 from J; bases not matched to a gene: 19. The germline V gene encodes CDR1 TSWWSYY and CDR2 QGS. CDR3 sequence (DNA): TGTGCTCTTGGGGGAGCCCATGGGCTGGGGGATACAAGAGGTGCCGATAAACTCATCTTT. It specifies CALGGAHGLGDTRGADKLIF.

In this sample, this clone turned up many times. The protein TCRdb gives is from a much larger clone and does not agree with this DNA's translation at residue 11, likely a read error; the protein shown here comes from the DNA. V is TRDV1 and J is TRDJ1; D not certain. The CDR3 extends over 16 amino acids. V lost 0 bases and J lost 4, with 15 bases in between. Germline CDR1 is TSWWSYY and CDR2 is QGS. CDR3 DNA: TGTGCTCTTGGGGAACTAAGCACCGGGACGGTCGATAAACTCATCTTT. Its protein product is CALGELSTGTVDKLIF.

This clone turned up a few times. The protein in TCRdb stems from a much larger clone and differs at residue 3 from this DNA's translation, likely a read error; here the protein is translated from the DNA. J is TRDJ1 and V is TRDV2; 11 bases map to TRDD3. Looked up from germline, CDR1 is GEAIGNYY and CDR2 is EKD. The CDR3 covers 17 residues. The CDR3 spells CARDTGIGGYATDKLIF. CDR3 bases: TGTGCCCGTGACACCGGAATTGGGGGATACGCGACCGATAAACTCATCTTT.